This T cell receptor beta chain was profiled in a study of blood T cells in healthy people across ages. A sample-barcoded 5' primer and a J-beta primer mix were used in a second PCR of about 6 to 11 cycles. One entry per CDR3 protein, called by TCRdb with MiXCR from the 5' RACE reads. This table holds hundreds of thousands of distinct CDR3 sequences, more than 50% found once. The specimen sequenced was blood. This receptor was obtained from a man aged 35 to 55 in good health.

The CDR3 spells CASSPIQTETQYF. The DNA for the CDR3 is TGTGCCAGCAGTCCCATTCAGACAGAGACCCAGTACTTC. The chain recombines TRBV12-3 or TRBV12-4 with TRBJ2-5, with D unclear. This CDR3 has 13 residues. Trimming took 5 bases from V and 4 from J, leaving 11 bases between them.